Listed here is a single T cell receptor beta chain. Its antigen remains unknown. PCR employed 60 Vbeta and 13 Jbeta primers. The authors' processing: The count from a later analysis was about 80 million unique TCR beta chains, about 10 million of them shared. Method: immunoSEQ multiplex PCR; TCRdb's copy keeps in-frame clones and lacks some. V and J calls and clone size are as listed in that table; D and trimming were resolved from the DNA. Its table records over 100,000 clones. This specimen belongs to a study of cytomegalovirus exposure and HLA in healthy donors. Study-level findings and limits: Association of a missense DCLRE1C variant with TCR beta V- and J-gene trimming was reported in a later analysis. Among the most significant clusters, several appeared linked to common viral pathogens in a later analysis. The classifier was said to identify cytomegalovirus status with high specificity and sensitivity.

CDR3 length: 15 residues. The germline V gene has CDR1 KGHSH and CDR2 LQKENI. The V and J ends lost 2 bases and 2 bases, in that order; junction bases with no gene match: 3. The TCR comes from a middle-aged woman in good health and CMV-seropositive. Sample: PBMCs. The V call is TRBV18, the J call TRBJ1-3, with 7 bases that match TRBD1. The CDR3 DNA reads as TGTGCCAGCTCACCAAGACAGGGCCCTGGAAACACCATATATTTT. Translating gives CASSPRQGPGNTIYF.